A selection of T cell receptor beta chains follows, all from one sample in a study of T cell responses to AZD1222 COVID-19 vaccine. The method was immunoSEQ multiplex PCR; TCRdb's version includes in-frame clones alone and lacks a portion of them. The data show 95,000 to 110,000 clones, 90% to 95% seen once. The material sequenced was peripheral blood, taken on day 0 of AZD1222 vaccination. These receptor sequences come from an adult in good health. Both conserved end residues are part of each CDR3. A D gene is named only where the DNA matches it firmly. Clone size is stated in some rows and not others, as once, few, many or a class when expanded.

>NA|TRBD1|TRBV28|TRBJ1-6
TGTGCCAGCAGTTTAGGGGACAGCTATAATTCACCCCTCCACTTT
CASSLGDSYNSPLHF
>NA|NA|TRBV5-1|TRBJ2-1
TGCGCCAGCAGCTCCGAACCGGAGAAGGTTGAGCAGTTCTTC
CASSSEPEKVEQFF
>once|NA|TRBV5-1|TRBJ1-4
TGCGCCAGCACCCCAGGACCGTCTAATGAAAAACTGTTTTTT
CASTPGPSNEKLFF
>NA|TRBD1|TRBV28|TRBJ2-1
TGTGCCAGAGACAGGGAAACGACGGAGCAGTTCTTC
CARDRETTEQFF
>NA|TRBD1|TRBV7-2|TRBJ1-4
TGTGCCAGCAGCTCTCGGACAGGCATGGATTCAAAACTGTTTTTT
CASSSRTGMDSKLFF
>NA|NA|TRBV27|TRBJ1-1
TGTGCCAGCAGTTTATCCCAGGGCACTGAAGCTTTCTTT
CASSLSQGTEAFF
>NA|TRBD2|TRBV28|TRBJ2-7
TGTGCCAGCAGTTCCGGACTAGCGGGCTACGAGCAGTACTTC
CASSSGLAGYEQYF
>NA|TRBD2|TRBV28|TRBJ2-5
TGTGCCAGCAGTTTAAGACTAGCGGGAAAAGAGACCCAGTACTTC
CASSLRLAGKETQYF
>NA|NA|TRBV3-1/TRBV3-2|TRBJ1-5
TGTGCCAGCAGCCAAGATCTAGGGTCTAATCAGCCCCAGCATTTT
CASSQDLGSNQPQHF
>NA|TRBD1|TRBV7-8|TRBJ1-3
TGTGCCAGCAGTTCGGGACAGTTCTCTGGAAACACCATATATTTT
CASSSGQFSGNTIYF
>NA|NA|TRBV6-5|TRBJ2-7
TGTGCCAGCAGTTTCCAACTAGGGTTCGCCTACGAGCAGTACTTC
CASSFQLGFAYEQYF
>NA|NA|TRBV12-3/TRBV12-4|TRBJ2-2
TGTGCCAGCAGCAAATCCCCCGGCGGGGAGCTGTTTTTT
CASSKSPGGELFF
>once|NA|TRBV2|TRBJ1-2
TGTGCCAGCAGTGAAGCGCGGGGGGACACCTTC
CASSEARGDTF
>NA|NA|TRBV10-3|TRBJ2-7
TGTGCCATCAGTGAGGACTCCTTTGGGGAGCAGTACTTC
CAISEDSFGEQYF
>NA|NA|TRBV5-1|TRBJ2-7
TGCGCCAGCAGCTTGGGCAGGGCCTACGAGCAGTACTTC
CASSLGRAYEQYF
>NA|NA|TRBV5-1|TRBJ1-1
TGCGCCAGCAGCCGATCCTCGGGGTTGAACACTGAAGCTTTCTTT
CASSRSSGLNTEAFF